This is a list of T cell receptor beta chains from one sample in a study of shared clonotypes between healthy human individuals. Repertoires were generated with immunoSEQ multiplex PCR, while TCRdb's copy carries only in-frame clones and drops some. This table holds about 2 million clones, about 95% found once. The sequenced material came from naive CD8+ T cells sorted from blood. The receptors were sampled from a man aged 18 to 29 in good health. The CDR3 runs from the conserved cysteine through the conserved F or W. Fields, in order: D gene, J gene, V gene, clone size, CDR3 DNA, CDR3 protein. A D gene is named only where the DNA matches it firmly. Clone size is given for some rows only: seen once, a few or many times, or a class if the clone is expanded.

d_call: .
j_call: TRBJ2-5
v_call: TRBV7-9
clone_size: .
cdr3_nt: TGTGCCAGCTCAGGGGAAGAGACCCAGTACTTC
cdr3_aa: CASSGEETQYF

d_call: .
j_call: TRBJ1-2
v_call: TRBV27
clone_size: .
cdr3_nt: TGTGCCACCCGGCCTTCCGGGGTACCAGACTATGGCTACACCTTC
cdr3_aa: CATRPSGVPDYGYTF

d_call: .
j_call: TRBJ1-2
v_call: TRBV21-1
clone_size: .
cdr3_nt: TGTGCCAGCAGCAAAGACTCCCCCACCTTC
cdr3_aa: CASSKDSPTF

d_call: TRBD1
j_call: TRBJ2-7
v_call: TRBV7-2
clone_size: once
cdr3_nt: TGTGCCAGCAGCCAGGGGGCAGGAGGGGAGTACGAGCAGTACTTC
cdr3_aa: CASSQGAGGEYEQYF

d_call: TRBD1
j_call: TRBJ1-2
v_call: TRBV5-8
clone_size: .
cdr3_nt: TGTGCCAGCAGCACCGGACAGGGGTACTATGGCTACACCTTC
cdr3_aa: CASSTGQGYYGYTF

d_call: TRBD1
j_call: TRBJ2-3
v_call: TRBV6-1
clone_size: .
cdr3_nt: TGTGCCAGCAGTGAAGGTTTCGGGACAGAAACAGATACGCAGTATTTT
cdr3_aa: CASSEGFGTETDTQYF

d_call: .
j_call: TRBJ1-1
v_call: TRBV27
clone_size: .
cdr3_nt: TGTGCCAGCAGTTGGCAGGGTGGCACTGAAGCTTTCTTT
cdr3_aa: CASSWQGGTEAFF

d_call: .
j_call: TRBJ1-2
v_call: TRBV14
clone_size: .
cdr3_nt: TGTGCCAGCAGCCAAGAGGGATGGGGCTACACCTTC
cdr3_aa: CASSQEGWGYTF

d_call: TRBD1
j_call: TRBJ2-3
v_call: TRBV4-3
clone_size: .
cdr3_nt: TGCGCCAGCAGCCAAGATCGCTGGACAGGGGGAGATACGCAGTATTTT
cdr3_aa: CASSQDRWTGGDTQYF

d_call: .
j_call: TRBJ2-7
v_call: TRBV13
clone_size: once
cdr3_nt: TGTGCCAGCAGCTCAAACCTACAGGGCTACGAGCAGTACTTC
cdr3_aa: CASSSNLQGYEQYF

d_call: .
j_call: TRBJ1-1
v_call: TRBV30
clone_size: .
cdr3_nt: TGTGCCTGGAGTGTATTAAACACTGAAGCTTTCTTT
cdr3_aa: CAWSVLNTEAFF

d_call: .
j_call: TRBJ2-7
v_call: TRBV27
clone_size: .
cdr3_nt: TGTGCCAGCAGTTTCGGGACAAAGGGTTCCGAGCAGTACTTC
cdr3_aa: CASSFGTKGSEQYF

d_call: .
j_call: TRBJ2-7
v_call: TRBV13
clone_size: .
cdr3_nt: TGTGCCAGCAGCTCCCAACAGGGATGGGGCTCCTACGAGCAGTACTTC
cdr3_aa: CASSSQQGWGSYEQYF

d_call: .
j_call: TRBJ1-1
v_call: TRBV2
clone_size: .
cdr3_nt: TGTGCCAGCAGTGCGAACACTGAAGCTTTCTTT
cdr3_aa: CASSANTEAFF

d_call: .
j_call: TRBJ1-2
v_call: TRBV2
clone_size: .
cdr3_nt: TGTGCCAGCAGCAGGGCGACAGGACCTAACTATGGCTACACCTTC
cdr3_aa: CASSRATGPNYGYTF

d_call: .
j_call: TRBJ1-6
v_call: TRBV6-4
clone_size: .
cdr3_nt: TGTGCCAGCAGCCTAAGGGGGTCACAGGATTCACCCCTCCACTTT
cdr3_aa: CASSLRGSQDSPLHF

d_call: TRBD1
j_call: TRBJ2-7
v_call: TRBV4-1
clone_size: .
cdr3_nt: TGCGCCAGCAGCCGGACAGGGTTGGCCTACGAGCAGTACTTC
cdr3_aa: CASSRTGLAYEQYF

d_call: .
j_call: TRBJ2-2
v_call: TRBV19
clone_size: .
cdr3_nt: TGTGCCAGTATGGGCGGCACCGGGGAGCTGTTTTTT
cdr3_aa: CASMGGTGELFF

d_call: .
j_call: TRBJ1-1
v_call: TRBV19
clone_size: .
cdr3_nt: TGTGCCAGTAGCCTCGGACGGGGAGGGACTGAAGCTTTCTTT
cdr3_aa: CASSLGRGGTEAFF

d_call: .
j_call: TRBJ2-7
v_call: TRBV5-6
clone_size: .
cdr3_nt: TGTGCCAGCAGCTTTCAGTTAAACCCCTACGAGCAGTACTTC
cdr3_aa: CASSFQLNPYEQYF